This T cell receptor beta chain was identified in a study of blood T cells in healthy people across ages. Study observations and caveats: A greater number of naive CD4+ cells and higher diversity distinguished long-lived donors from aged donors.

CDR1 is DFQATT and CDR2 is SNEGSKA in the germline V gene (reference sequence). With 0 bases removed from V and 8 bases from J, the gap between germline ends came to 13 bases. The CDR3 runs to 13 residues. With a J-beta primer mix and a sample-barcoded 5' primer, a second PCR ran about 6 to 11 cycles. TCRdb re-called the 5' RACE reads with MiXCR, one entry per CDR3 protein. Of under 1,000,000 distinct CDR3 sequences in the sample, around 45% were seen once. This clonotype was counted many times. Its antigen is unidentified. J is TRBJ1-1 and V is TRBV20-1; D unclear. The sample comprised blood. The clonotype originates from a man older than 75 in good health. Written as DNA, the CDR3 is TGCAGTGCTAGAGATGTGTCATCAAAAGAAGCTTTCTTT. Its translation is CSARDVSSKEAFF.